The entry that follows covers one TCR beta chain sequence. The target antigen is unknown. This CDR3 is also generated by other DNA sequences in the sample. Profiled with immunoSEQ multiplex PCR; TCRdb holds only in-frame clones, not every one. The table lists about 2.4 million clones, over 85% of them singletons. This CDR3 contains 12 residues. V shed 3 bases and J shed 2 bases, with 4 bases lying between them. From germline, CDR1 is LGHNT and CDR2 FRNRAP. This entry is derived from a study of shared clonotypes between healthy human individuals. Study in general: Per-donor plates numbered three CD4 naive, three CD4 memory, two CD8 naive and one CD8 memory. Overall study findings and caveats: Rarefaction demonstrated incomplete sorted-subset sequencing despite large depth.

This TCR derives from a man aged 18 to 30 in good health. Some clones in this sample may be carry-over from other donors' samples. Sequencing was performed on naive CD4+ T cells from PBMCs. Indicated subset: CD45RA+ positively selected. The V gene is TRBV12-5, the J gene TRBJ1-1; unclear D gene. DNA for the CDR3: TGTGCTAGTGGTTTTCTTAACACTGAAGCTTTCTTT. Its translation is CASGFLNTEAFF.